The rows below give T cell receptor beta chains drawn from one sample of a study of blood T cell repertoires in COVID-19. TCRdb's copy holds only in-frame clones and misses some; the assay was immunoSEQ multiplex PCR. In the table there are about 240,000 clones, 88% of which are singletons. Specimen: peripheral blood. Receptor source: a woman between 40 and 50 years old who had recovered from COVID-19. The CDR3 runs from the conserved cysteine through the conserved F or W. D genes are given only for firm matches. Size is omitted from some rows. Given values are once, few, many or a class for expanded clones.

- TRBJ2-1 TRBV5-4 - TGTGCCAGCAGCCTGCGGGAGTGGGGGCTCGGTGAGCAGTTCTTC CASSLREWGLGEQFF
- TRBJ2-5 TRBV4-3 - TGCGCCAGCAGCCAAGAGGGGAGGAAGAAGGCGCAAGAGACCCAGTACTTC CASSQEGRKKAQETQYF
- TRBJ1-4 TRBV5-1 - TGCGCCAGCAGCTTGTCTGGTTCGGTCGAACTGTTTTTT CASSLSGSVELFF
- TRBJ1-2 TRBV28 - TGTGCCAGCACGGGGGGGAAGGACTATGGCTACACCTTC CASTGGKDYGYTF
- TRBJ1-2 TRBV6-2/TRBV6-3 - TGTGCCAGCAGCAGGACATGGGGCTACACCTTC CASSRTWGYTF
- TRBJ2-1 TRBV30 TRBD2 TGTGCCTGGAGCCCCCTAGCGGGAGGAGGGTACAATGAGCAGTTCTTC CAWSPLAGGGYNEQFF
once TRBJ1-4 TRBV15 - TGTGCCACCAGCAGAGATGGGAGTAATGAAAAACTGTTTTTT CATSRDGSNEKLFF
- TRBJ1-6 TRBV2 - TGTGCCAGCAGTGGGCAGGGGAGAGGTTCACCCCTCCACTTT CASSGQGRGSPLHF
few TRBJ1-5 TRBV19 TRBD1 TGTGCCAGTAGTATAGTCAACAGGGGTGGCCAGCCCCAGCATTTT CASSIVNRGGQPQHF
- TRBJ2-1 TRBV6-5 TRBD2 TGTGCCAGCAGTTACGCAGCGGGGGGGCTATACAATGAGCAGTTCTTC CASSYAAGGLYNEQFF
- TRBJ2-1 TRBV14 TRBD1 TGTGCCAGCAGCCCCTACAGGGGGCGCGGTGTACATGAGCAGTTCTTC CASSPYRGRGVHEQFF
- TRBJ2-4 TRBV27 TRBD1 TGTGCCAGCAGTTCAGACAAGCAGGGGGCCCAGTACTTC CASSSDKQGAQYF
- TRBJ1-6 TRBV7-6 TRBD1 TGTGCCAGCAGCCCCTCGACAGGGAACTCACCCCTCCACTTT CASSPSTGNSPLHF
- TRBJ2-1 TRBV7-9 TRBD2 TGTGCCAGCAGCCCCGGGGGGTACAATGAGCAGTTCTTC CASSPGGYNEQFF
- TRBJ1-5 TRBV6-1 - TGTGCCAGCAGTGAAGTTGGAGGGGAGGATACTCAGCCCCAGCATTTT CASSEVGGEDTQPQHF
- TRBJ2-1 TRBV27 TRBD2 TGTGCCAGCAGTTGGGGAGGGAAAGTCTATGAGCAGTTCTTC CASSWGGKVYEQFF
once TRBJ2-1 TRBV7-2 TRBD1 TGTGCCAGCAGCCCCCAGGGGGCGGCATGGAACAATGAGCAGTTCTTC CASSPQGAAWNNEQFF
- TRBJ1-5 TRBV5-6 TRBD1 TGTGCCAGCAGTACCGGACAGGGTCCTAGCAATCAGCCCCAGCATTTT CASSTGQGPSNQPQHF
- TRBJ2-3 TRBV29-1 TRBD2 TGCAGCACAACTAGCGGGAGGGCCGGAGCAGATACGCAGTATTTT CSTTSGRAGADTQYF
- TRBJ1-3 TRBV6-2/TRBV6-3 - TGTGCCAGCAGTTGGGGGCCCTCTGGAAACACCATATATTTT CASSWGPSGNTIYF